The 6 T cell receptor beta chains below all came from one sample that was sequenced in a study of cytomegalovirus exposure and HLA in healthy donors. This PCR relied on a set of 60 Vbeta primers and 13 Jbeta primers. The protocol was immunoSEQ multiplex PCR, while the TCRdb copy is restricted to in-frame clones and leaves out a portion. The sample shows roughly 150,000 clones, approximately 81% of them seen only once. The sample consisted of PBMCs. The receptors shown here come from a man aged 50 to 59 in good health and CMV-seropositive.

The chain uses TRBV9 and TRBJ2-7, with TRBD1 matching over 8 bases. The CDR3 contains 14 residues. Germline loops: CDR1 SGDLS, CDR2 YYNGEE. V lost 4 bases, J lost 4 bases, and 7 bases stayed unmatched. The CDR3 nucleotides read TGTGCCAGCAGCCCCAGGGGGCGCGGATACGAGCAGTACTTC. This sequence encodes CASSPRGRGYEQYF.

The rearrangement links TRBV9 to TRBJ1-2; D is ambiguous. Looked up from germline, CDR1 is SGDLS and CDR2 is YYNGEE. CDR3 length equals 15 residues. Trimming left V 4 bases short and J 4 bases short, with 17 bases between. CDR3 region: CASSPESAKSYGYTF. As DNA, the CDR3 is TGTGCCAGCAGCCCTGAGAGCGCGAAAAGCTATGGCTACACCTTC.

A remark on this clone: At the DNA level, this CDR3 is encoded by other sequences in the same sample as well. The CDR3 DNA reads TGTGCCAGCAGCGCCGGGACAGGGGGGAATCAGCCCCAGCATTTT. Protein sequence: CASSAGTGGNQPQHF. The genes are TRBV9 and TRBJ1-5, with 11 bases aligning to TRBD1. The trim removed 3 bases at V and 4 bases at J, leaving 3 bases unmatched. CDR3 length: 15 residues. Per germline, CDR1 SGDLS and CDR2 YYNGEE.

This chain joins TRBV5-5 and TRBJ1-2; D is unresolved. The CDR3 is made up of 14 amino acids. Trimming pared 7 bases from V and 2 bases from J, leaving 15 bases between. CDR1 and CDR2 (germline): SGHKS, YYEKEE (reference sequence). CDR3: CASEPAGTNYGYTF. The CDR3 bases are TGTGCCAGCGAACCCGCAGGTACCAACTATGGCTACACCTTC.

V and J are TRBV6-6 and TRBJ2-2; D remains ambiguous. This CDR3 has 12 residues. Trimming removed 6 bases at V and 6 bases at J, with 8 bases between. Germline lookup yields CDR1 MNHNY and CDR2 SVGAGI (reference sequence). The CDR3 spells CASSPVAGELFF. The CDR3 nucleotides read TGTGCCAGCAGCCCCGTAGCCGGGGAGCTGTTTTTT.

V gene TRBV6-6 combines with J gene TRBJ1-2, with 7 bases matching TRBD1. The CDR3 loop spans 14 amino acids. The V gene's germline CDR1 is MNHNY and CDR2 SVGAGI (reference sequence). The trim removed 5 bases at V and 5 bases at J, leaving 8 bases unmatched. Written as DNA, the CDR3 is TGTGCCAGCAGTCCCCGGGACAGCCTTTATGGCTACACCTTC. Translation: CASSPRDSLYGYTF.